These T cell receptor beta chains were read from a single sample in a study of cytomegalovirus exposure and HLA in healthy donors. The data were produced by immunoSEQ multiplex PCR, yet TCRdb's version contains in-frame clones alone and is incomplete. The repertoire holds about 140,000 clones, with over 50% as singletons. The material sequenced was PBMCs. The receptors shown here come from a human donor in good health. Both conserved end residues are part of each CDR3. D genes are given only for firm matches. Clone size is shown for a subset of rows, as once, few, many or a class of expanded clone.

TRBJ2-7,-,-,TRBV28,CASSKGGIFDYEQYF,TGTGCCAGCAGTAAGGGGGGGATTTTTGACTACGAGCAGTACTTC
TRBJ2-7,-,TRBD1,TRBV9,CASSVRTGDEQYF,TGTGCCAGCAGCGTAAGGACAGGGGACGAGCAGTACTTC
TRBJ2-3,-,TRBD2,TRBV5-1,CASSLSGADTQYF,TGCGCCAGCAGCTTAAGCGGGGCAGATACGCAGTATTTT
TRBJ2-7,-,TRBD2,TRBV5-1,CASSLTSGSNEQYF,TGCGCCAGCAGCTTGACTAGCGGGAGCAACGAGCAGTACTTC
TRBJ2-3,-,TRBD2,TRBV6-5,CASSLSGMGDTQYF,TGTGCCAGCAGCCTTAGCGGGATGGGGGATACGCAGTATTTT
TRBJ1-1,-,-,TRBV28,CASSPPPAGENTEAFF,TGTGCCAGCAGCCCCCCACCAGCAGGGGAGAACACTGAAGCTTTCTTT
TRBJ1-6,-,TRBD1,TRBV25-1,CASLDRPNSPLHF,TGTGCCAGCCTGGACAGGCCTAATTCACCCCTCCACTTT
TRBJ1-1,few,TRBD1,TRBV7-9,CASSLGTGPNTEAFF,TGTGCCAGCAGCTTAGGGACAGGGCCAAACACTGAAGCTTTCTTT
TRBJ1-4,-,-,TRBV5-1,CASSLDGGVMFF,TGCGCCAGCAGCTTGGACGGGGGGGTGATGTTTTTT
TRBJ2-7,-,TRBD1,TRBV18,CASSLRDSYEQYF,TGTGCCAGCTCACTTCGGGACAGCTACGAGCAGTACTTC
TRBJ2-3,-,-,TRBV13,CASSLGRLSTDTQYF,TGTGCCAGCAGCTTAGGGCGACTCAGCACAGATACGCAGTATTTT
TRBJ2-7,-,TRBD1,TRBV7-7,CASSLATGAVRYEQYF,TGTGCTAGCAGCTTAGCCACAGGGGCTGTACGATACGAGCAGTACTTC
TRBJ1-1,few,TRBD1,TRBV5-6,CASRPGQGGLNTEAFF,TGTGCCAGCAGACCTGGACAGGGCGGTCTGAACACTGAAGCTTTCTTT
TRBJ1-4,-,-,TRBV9,CASSVEEWGDEKLFF,TGTGCCAGCAGCGTAGAAGAGTGGGGGGATGAAAAACTGTTTTTT
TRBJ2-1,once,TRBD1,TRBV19,CASSPEQQGYNEQFF,TGTGCCAGTAGCCCAGAACAACAGGGGTACAATGAGCAGTTCTTC
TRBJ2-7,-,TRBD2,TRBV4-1,CASSPYDLGLAGYEQYF,TGCGCCAGCAGCCCCTACGATTTAGGACTAGCGGGTTACGAGCAGTACTTC
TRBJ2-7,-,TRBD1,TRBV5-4,CASSLEQGNYEQYF,TGTGCCAGCAGCTTGGAACAGGGGAACTACGAGCAGTACTTC
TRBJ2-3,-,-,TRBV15,CATSRAPGHRDGDTQYF,TGTGCCACCAGCAGAGCCCCAGGGCACAGGGATGGGGATACGCAGTATTTT
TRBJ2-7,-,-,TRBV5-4,CASSFSLGESNQGEQYF,TGTGCCAGCAGCTTTAGTCTTGGAGAAAGCAATCAGGGCGAGCAGTACTTC
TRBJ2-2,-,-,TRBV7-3,CASSLRIGAVGELFF,TGTGCCAGCAGCTTAAGGATAGGGGCGGTCGGGGAGCTGTTTTTT
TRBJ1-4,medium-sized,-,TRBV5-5,CASSLNPGANEKLFF,TGTGCCAGCAGCTTGAACCCCGGGGCTAATGAAAAACTGTTTTTT
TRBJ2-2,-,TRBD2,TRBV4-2,CASSQEQRGSYGELFF,TGTGCCAGCAGCCAAGAACAACGCGGGAGTTACGGGGAGCTGTTTTTT
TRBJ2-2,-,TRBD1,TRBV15,CATSRDRTNTGELFF,TGTGCCACCAGCAGGGACAGGACGAACACCGGGGAGCTGTTTTTT
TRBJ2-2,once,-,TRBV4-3,CASSRGQKNTGELFF,TGCGCCAGCAGCCGGGGACAAAAGAACACCGGGGAGCTGTTTTTT
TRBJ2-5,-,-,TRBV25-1,CASSHEETQYF,TGTGCCAGCAGTCATGAAGAGACCCAGTACTTC
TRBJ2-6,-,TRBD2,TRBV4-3,CASSPGTSGSAGANVLTF,TGCGCCAGCAGCCCGGGGACTAGCGGGAGTGCTGGGGCCAACGTCCTGACTTTC
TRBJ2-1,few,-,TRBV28,CASSPDNEQFF,TGTGCCAGCAGTCCCGACAATGAGCAGTTCTTC
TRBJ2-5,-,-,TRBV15,CATSRDRGRETQYF,TGTGCCACCAGCAGAGATAGAGGAAGAGAGACCCAGTACTTC
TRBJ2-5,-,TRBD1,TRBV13,CASSYGTGDLRTQYF,TGTGCCAGCAGCTACGGGACAGGGGACCTCAGAACCCAGTACTTC
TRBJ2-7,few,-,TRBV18,CASSPGSDEQYF,TGTGCCAGCTCCCCAGGGAGCGACGAGCAGTACTTC
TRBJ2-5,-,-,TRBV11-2,CASSLGVVSETQYF,TGTGCCAGCAGCTTAGGTGTCGTGTCGGAGACCCAGTACTTC
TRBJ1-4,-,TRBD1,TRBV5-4,CASSLWAGGGEKLFF,TGTGCCAGCAGCTTGTGGGCAGGGGGCGGTGAAAAACTGTTTTTT
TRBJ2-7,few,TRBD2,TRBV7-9,CASSPRRGAYEQYF,TGTGCCAGCAGCCCTAGACGGGGGGCCTACGAGCAGTACTTC
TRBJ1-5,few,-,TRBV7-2,CASSLAGGGQLQHF,TGTGCCAGCAGCTTAGCGGGGGGTGGGCAGCTCCAGCATTTT
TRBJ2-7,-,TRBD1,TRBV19,CASSPGDRVINYEQYF,TGTGCCAGTAGTCCCGGGGACAGGGTTATTAACTACGAGCAGTACTTC
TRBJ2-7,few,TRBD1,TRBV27,CASRPWTGGSYEQYF,TGTGCCAGCAGACCCTGGACAGGCGGCTCCTACGAGCAGTACTTC
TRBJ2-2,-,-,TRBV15,CATSRDPTGNTGELFF,TGTGCCACCAGCAGAGATCCAACTGGGAACACCGGGGAGCTGTTTTTT
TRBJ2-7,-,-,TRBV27,CASSERGGYEQYF,TGTGCCAGCAGTGAAAGGGGGGGGTACGAGCAGTACTTC
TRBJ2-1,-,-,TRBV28,CASSLGGSTDSEQFF,TGTGCCAGCAGTTTGGGAGGGAGTACGGACAGTGAGCAGTTCTTC
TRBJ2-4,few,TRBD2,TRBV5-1,CASSLAGGSRNIQYF,TGCGCCAGCAGCTTGGCCGGGGGGAGCAGAAACATTCAGTACTTC
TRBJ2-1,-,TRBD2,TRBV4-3,CASSQVGTSGSRYNEQFF,TGCGCCAGCAGCCAAGTTGGGACTAGCGGGAGCCGTTACAATGAGCAGTTCTTC
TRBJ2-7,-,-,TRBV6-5,CASSYSGRGSLEQYF,TGTGCCAGCAGTTACTCGGGCAGGGGAAGTCTCGAGCAGTACTTC
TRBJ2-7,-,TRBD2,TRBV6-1,CASSPGGAGESKQYF,TGTGCCAGCAGTCCCGGCGGGGCGGGAGAATCCAAGCAGTACTTC
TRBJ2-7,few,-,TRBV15,CATSRGTDAYEQYF,TGTGCCACCAGCAGAGGTACAGATGCCTACGAGCAGTACTTC
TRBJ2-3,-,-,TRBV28,CASSFPGGGGDTQYF,TGTGCCAGCAGTTTCCCGGGAGGGGGCGGAGATACGCAGTATTTT
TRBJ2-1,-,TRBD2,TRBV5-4,CASSSQGLPQDEQFF,TGTGCCAGCAGCTCCCAGGGACTACCACAGGATGAGCAGTTCTTC
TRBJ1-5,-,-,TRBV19,CASSWGGNSNQPQHF,TGTGCCAGTAGTTGGGGAGGGAATAGCAATCAGCCCCAGCATTTT
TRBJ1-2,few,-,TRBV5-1,CASSLRTETYGYTF,TGCGCCAGCAGCTTGAGGACAGAGACCTATGGCTACACCTTC
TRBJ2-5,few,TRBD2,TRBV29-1,CSVEVVPQRGVQETQYF,TGCAGCGTTGAAGTCGTGCCCCAGCGGGGAGTGCAAGAGACCCAGTACTTC
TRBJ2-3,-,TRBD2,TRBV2,CASTVERELTDTQYF,TGTGCCAGCACCGTCGAGCGGGAGTTGACAGATACGCAGTATTTT
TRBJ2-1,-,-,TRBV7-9,CASTHAEFSFYNEQFF,TGTGCCAGCACCCACGCTGAGTTTAGCTTCTACAATGAGCAGTTCTTC
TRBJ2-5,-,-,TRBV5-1,CASSWGPAEETQYF,TGCGCCAGCAGCTGGGGGCCGGCAGAAGAGACCCAGTACTTC
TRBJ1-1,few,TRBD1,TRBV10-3,CAISDSARGLTEAFF,TGTGCCATCAGTGATTCCGCCAGGGGGCTAACTGAAGCTTTCTTT
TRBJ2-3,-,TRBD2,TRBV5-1,CASSFNSGLAPTQDTQYF,TGCGCCAGCAGCTTTAATTCTGGACTAGCGCCTACACAAGATACGCAGTATTTT
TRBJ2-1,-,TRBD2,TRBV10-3,CAISASGTSGSSSYNEQFF,TGTGCCATCAGTGCGTCCGGGACTAGCGGCTCCAGCTCCTACAATGAGCAGTTCTTC
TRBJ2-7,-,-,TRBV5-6,CASSPGTRYEQYF,TGTGCCAGCAGCCCGGGAACTCGATACGAGCAGTACTTC
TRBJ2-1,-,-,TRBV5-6,CASIKWTLEYNEQFF,TGTGCCAGCATAAAATGGACTCTAGAATACAATGAGCAGTTCTTC